Shown below are 9 T cell receptor beta chains from a single sample sequenced in a study of T cells in women clearing cervical HPV infection. Sequencing used immunoSEQ multiplex PCR; TCRdb keeps in-frame clones, though not all of them. Its listing shows fewer than 40,000 clones. What was sequenced was blood buffy coat. These receptors were obtained from a woman aged 18-70 years with a cervical HPV16 infection that either progressed to CIN3+ or cleared (not recorded which).

Of note for this clone: Sequencing ends 3 residues short of the CDR3 end; the germline J gene provides the rest. The rearrangement links TRBV7-2 to TRBJ2-3; no firm D call. This CDR3 spans 12 amino acids. Germline CDR1 reads SGHTA; CDR2 reads FQGNSA. The ends were cut back, 6 bases at V and 2 bases at J, with 6 bases in the middle. Partial CDR3 DNA: TGTGCCAGCAGTCCATTCACAGATACG. Residues: CASSPFTDT. In full, the CDR3 is CASSPFTDTQYF.

This chain's CDR3 is CASSSTGGADTQYF. The sequenced part of the CDR3 DNA is TGTGCCAGCAGCTCCACAGGGGGCGCAGATACG. The chain has TRBV7-3 and TRBJ2-3; 9 bases align to TRBD1. From the germline J gene comes the end of the CDR3, since the read stops 3 residues before it. The CDR3 loop spans 14 amino acids. Germline CDR1 is SGHTA and CDR2 is FQGTGA. Unmatched junction bases numbered 3, after V lost 4 bases and J lost 4 bases.

A remark on this clone: The read ends 3 residues shy of where the CDR3 ends; the end is completed using the germline J gene. This chain joins TRBV7-2 and TRBJ1-2; D is unresolved. Germline V gene lookup returns CDR1 SGHTA and CDR2 FQGNSA. The CDR3 contains 13 residues. Trimming cost V 5 bases and J 4 bases, with 11 bases left between them. The CDR3 bases that were read are TGTGCCAGCAGCCCCAGACTAGCCTATGGC. This sequence encodes CASSPRLAYG. The CDR3 in its entirety is CASSPRLAYGYTF.

With respect to this clone: The sequence runs out 3 residues before the end of the CDR3; the remainder is reconstructed from the germline J gene. The genes are TRBV7-3 and TRBJ2-3; D ambiguous. The germline V and J ends were trimmed by 5 bases and 0 bases, with 12 bases remaining between them. Germline loops: CDR1 SGHTA, CDR2 FQGTGA. CDR3 size: 15 residues. CDR3 DNA, as far as it was read: TGTGCCAGCAGCCCATACGCGACTAGCACAGATACG. Its protein is CASSPYATSTDT. The CDR3 reads in full as CASSPYATSTDTQYF.

Comments on this clone: Read data end 3 residues before the CDR3 end; the end is taken from the germline J gene. The rearrangement links TRBV19 to TRBJ2-3; TRBD2 aligns across 7 bases. The V and J ends lost 4 bases and 4 bases, in that order; junction bases with no gene match: 8. CDR1 is LNHDA and CDR2 is SQIVND in the germline V gene (reference sequence). This CDR3 is built from 15 residues. CDR3 sequence reads: CASSTWTSSADTQYF. The CDR3 bases that were read are TGTGCCAGTAGTACGTGGACTAGTTCCGCAGATACG.

Regarding this clone: The sequence runs out 3 residues before the end of the CDR3; the remainder is reconstructed from the germline J gene. The V call is TRBV6-2 or TRBV6-3, the J call TRBJ2-4; D possibly corresponds to TRBD1 (5 bases). The germline V gene has CDR1 MNHEY and CDR2 SVGEGT. The CDR3 totals 13 residues. The CDR3 sequence is CASSLKGLETQYF. The sequenced CDR3 bases are TGTGCCAGCAGTCTCAAGGGGTTGGAGACT.

Remarks on this clone: From the germline J gene comes the end of the CDR3, since the read stops 3 residues before it. This rearrangement joins TRBV7-2 to TRBJ1-2; 10 nucleotides align to TRBD1. Germline V lookup: CDR1 SGHTA, CDR2 FQGNSA. The CDR3 length is 15 residues. V shed 4 bases, J shed 3 bases, and the junction held 5 bases outside the gene matches. The CDR3 region is CASSSGTGVDYGYTF. The DNA read from the CDR3 is TGTGCCAGCAGCTCGGGGACAGGGGTCGACTATGGC.

About this clone: The read is 3 residues too short to cover the CDR3 end, so that end is filled in from the germline J gene. This chain connects TRBV5-1 to TRBJ2-2; tentatively, D is TRBD1 (5 bases). V gave up 3 bases and J gave up 7 bases, with 10 bases separating them. The length of the CDR3 is 13 residues. The germline gives CDR1 SGHRS, CDR2 YFSETQ. CDR3 DNA, as far as it was read: TGCGCCAGCAGCTCCCCAGGGATCGGGGAG. Protein: CASSSPGIGE. The complete CDR3 protein is CASSSPGIGELFF.

A remark on this clone: The CDR3 end falls 3 residues outside the read, so it is completed with the germline J gene. The chain couples TRBV7-3 to TRBJ2-3; 13 bases are a match to TRBD2. V was clipped by 7 bases and J by 6 bases; unmatched bases: 10. Germline CDR1 SGHTA, CDR2 FQGTGA. This CDR3 is 16 amino acids long. CDR3 region: CASNKPGTSGDDTQYF. Partial CDR3 DNA: TGTGCCAGCAACAAACCCGGGACTAGCGGGGACGATACG.